Listed below are T cell receptor beta chains from one sample, sequenced in a study of blood T cell repertoires in COVID-19. The table came from immunoSEQ multiplex PCR; TCRdb's copy has only in-frame clones and leaves some out. The sample holds around 200,000 clones, about 83% seen once. Sequenced sample: peripheral blood. These receptors all come from a woman between 35 and 50 years old with active or convalescent COVID-19. Both conserved end residues are part of each CDR3.

>TRBV7-2
CASSPEAGVGETQYF
>TRBV6-2/TRBV6-3
CASSYSGLAGRGSYEQYF
>TRBV7-2
CASRTKGTGGGGNEKLFF
>TRBV6-5
CASSYSKRTDSEAFF
>TRBV5-1
CASSLGRSEAFF
>TRBV6-6
CASVTTKGQNYGYTF
>TRBV28
CASRLTGGDEQYF
>TRBV7-9
CASSSDKTEAFF
>TRBV5-4
CASSLGELGQGTQYF
>TRBV9
CASSPTGASGNTIYF
>TRBV19
CASSSRTANSNYGYTF
>TRBV5-1
CASSFRQGINEQYF
>TRBV19
CASSIDAGISYEQYF
>TRBV29-1
CSVEAGFNYGYTF
>TRBV6-5
CASRAGLDYEQYF
>TRBV20-1
CSALEDTEAFF
>TRBV4-1
CASSQDWSGRADSRFF
>TRBV19
CASSLPNTEAFF
>TRBV29-1
CSVDLGRGGNQPQHF
>TRBV2
CASRDGTGGPNEQFF
>TRBV25-1
CASRTTEGAGGYTF
>TRBV5-1
CASSLSRGGTDTQYF
>TRBV19
CASSMTLGSTEAFF
>TRBV28
CASTFGGTEAFF
>TRBV20-1
CSASRKRAAKNIQYF
>TRBV5-4
CASSLGAGQPNEKLFF
>TRBV7-2
CASSLERRSSASSF
>TRBV19
CASSIDGQGYNEQFF
>TRBV27
CASSSDPGNFGTGELFF
>TRBV7-9
CASSSGGGRRDTEAFF
>TRBV11-2
CASSLVADNQPQHF
>TRBV28
CASSLGAGYNEQFF
>TRBV5-1
CASSLLQGGGEKLFF
>TRBV11-1
CASSGTVEIYSPLHF
>TRBV7-9
CASSPGQGIEKLFF
>TRBV7-3
CASSPGDRYNSPLHF
>TRBV30
CAWRAAGTEAFF
>TRBV29-1
CSIRRELTYEQYF
>TRBV7-3
CASSLYGTSTDTQYF
>TRBV19
CASRMTSGRPDTQYF